This TCR beta chain was documented in a study of blood T cell repertoires in COVID-19. Study-wide context: Sources were T cells, B-cell-depleted T cells, or PBMCs; the material itself was cDNA or gDNA.

The repertoire was sequenced with immunoSEQ multiplex PCR; TCRdb's copy has only in-frame clones and lacks some. Altogether about 46,000 clones are present, over 75% being singletons, with the ten largest covering more than 9.5%. From germline, CDR1 is SGHTA and CDR2 FQGNSA. Germline trimming cut 5 bases from V and 1 base from J; bases unmatched to any gene: 3. The CDR3 has 14 amino acids. The specimen was peripheral blood. The TCR sequence derives from a human donor with active COVID-19. The donor label of this sample is uncertain. This chain connects TRBV7-2 to TRBJ2-3, with 7 bases that match TRBD1. CDR3 coding DNA: TGTGCCAGCAGCGCCCAGGGGGGCACAGATACGCAGTATTTT. This codes for CASSAQGGTDTQYF.